This T cell receptor (beta chain) is from a study of monozygotic twins with inflammatory bowel disease. Turning to this clonotype: Antigen: not known.

Per germline, CDR1 ENHRY and CDR2 SYGVKD. CDR3 length equals 16 residues. A template switching step added UMIs, each with a 6-nucleotide sample barcode. TCRalpha along with TCRbeta cDNA was subjected to two nested PCRs lasting approximately 17 and 9 cycles. TCRdb reanalyzed the 5' RACE reads, giving one entry per CDR3 protein sequence and no DNA. This table lists 110,000 to 150,000 distinct CDR3 sequences. General study points: Support for any single strong IBD-associated signal or clonotype was not found. For repertoire similarity, concordant twins did not differ from discordant twins, possibly because power was limited.

This TCR came from a human donor with ulcerative colitis or Crohn's disease, or a healthy co-twin of an affected twin (not recorded which). The specimen sequenced was blood. This chain links TRBV10-3 with TRBJ2-7; no DNA is available, so the TRBD2 call from TCRdb remains unchecked. The CDR3 spells CAISEMASGNPYEQYF.